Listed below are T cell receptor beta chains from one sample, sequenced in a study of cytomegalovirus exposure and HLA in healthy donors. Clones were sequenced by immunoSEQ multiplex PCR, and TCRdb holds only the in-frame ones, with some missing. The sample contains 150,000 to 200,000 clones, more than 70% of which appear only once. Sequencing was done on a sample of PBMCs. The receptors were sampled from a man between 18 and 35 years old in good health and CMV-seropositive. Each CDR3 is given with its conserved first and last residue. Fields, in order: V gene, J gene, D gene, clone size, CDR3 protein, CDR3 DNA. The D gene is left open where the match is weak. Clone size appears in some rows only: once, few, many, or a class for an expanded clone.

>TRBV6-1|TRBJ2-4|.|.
CASGVSAAVSDIQYF
TGTGCCAGCGGCGTAAGTGCCGCGGTTTCGGACATTCAGTACTTC
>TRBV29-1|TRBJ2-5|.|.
CSVEEGVQETQYF
TGCAGCGTTGAAGAGGGCGTCCAAGAGACCCAGTACTTC
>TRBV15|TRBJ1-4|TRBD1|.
CATSKDRGAEKLFF
TGTGCCACCAGCAAGGACAGGGGGGCTGAAAAACTGTTTTTT
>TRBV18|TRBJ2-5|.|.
CASSPPRDRETQYF
TGTGCCAGCTCACCACCCAGGGATCGGGAGACCCAGTACTTC
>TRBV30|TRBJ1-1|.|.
CAWSTYIGGAEAFF
TGTGCCTGGAGTACTTACATAGGAGGGGCTGAAGCTTTCTTT
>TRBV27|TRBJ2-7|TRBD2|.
CASSKTSGSFYEQYF
TGTGCCAGCAGTAAGACTAGCGGGAGTTTCTACGAGCAGTACTTC
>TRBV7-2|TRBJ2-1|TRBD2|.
CASSLGLAGNEQFF
TGTGCCAGCAGCTTAGGCCTAGCGGGTAATGAGCAGTTCTTC
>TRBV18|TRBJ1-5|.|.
CASLQDSNQPQHF
TGTGCCAGCCTACAGGATAGCAATCAGCCCCAGCATTTT
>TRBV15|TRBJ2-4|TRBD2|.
CATSRDPGLAGETAKNIQYF
TGTGCCACCAGCAGAGATCCGGGACTAGCGGGAGAAACGGCCAAAAACATTCAGTACTTC
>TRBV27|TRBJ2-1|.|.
CASSKGTYNEQFF
TGTGCCAGCAGTAAGGGGACTTACAATGAGCAGTTCTTC
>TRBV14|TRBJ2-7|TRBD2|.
CASSPLTSGSHEQYF
TGTGCCAGCAGCCCCCTGACTAGCGGGAGCCACGAGCAGTACTTC
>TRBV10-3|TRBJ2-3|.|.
CAICLAGPTDTQYF
TGTGCCATCTGCCTCGCGGGACCGACAGATACGCAGTATTTT
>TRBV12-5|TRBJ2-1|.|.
CASGLVHLYPRGPGGNEQFF
TGTGCTAGTGGTTTGGTACATCTGTACCCCCGTGGGCCAGGAGGAAATGAGCAGTTCTTC
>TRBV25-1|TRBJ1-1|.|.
CASSGGRAAFF
TGTGCCAGCAGTGGTGGGAGAGCAGCTTTCTTT
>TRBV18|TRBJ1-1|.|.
CASSNTGESEAFF
TGTGCCAGCTCGAATACCGGGGAAAGTGAAGCTTTCTTT
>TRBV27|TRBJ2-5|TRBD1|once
CATTKIGTGLETQYF
TGTGCCACAACGAAGATCGGGACAGGGTTAGAGACCCAGTACTTC
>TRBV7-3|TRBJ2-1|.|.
CASSLEALDEQFF
TGTGCCAGCAGCTTGGAGGCGCTCGATGAGCAGTTCTTC
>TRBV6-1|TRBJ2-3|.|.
CASSVINQSGTQYF
TGTGCCAGCAGTGTAATTAACCAGTCAGGTACGCAGTATTTT
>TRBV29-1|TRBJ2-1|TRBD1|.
CSARTGGGEQFF
TGCAGCGCTAGGACAGGGGGCGGCGAGCAGTTCTTC
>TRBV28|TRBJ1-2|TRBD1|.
CASSSGTGVSRSYGYTF
TGTGCCAGCAGCTCCGGGACAGGGGTTTCTCGGTCCTATGGCTACACCTTC
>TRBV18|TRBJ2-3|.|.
CASSLGQLPDTQYF
TGTGCCAGCTCACTCGGACAGCTGCCAGATACGCAGTATTTT
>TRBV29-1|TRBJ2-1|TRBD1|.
CSVEGRGQLSYNEQFF
TGCAGCGTTGAAGGCAGGGGGCAATTATCCTACAATGAGCAGTTCTTC
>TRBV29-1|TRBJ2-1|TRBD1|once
CSVSGQGAYNEQFF
TGCAGCGTGTCGGGACAGGGGGCCTACAATGAGCAGTTCTTC
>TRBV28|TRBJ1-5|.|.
CASSRNQPQHF
TGTGCCAGCAGTCGGAATCAGCCCCAGCATTTT
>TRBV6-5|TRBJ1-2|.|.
CASSFGLNYGYTF
TGTGCCAGCAGTTTCGGGTTGAACTATGGCTACACCTTC
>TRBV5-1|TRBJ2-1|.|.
CASRNQTQTYNEQFF
TGCGCCAGCCGAAACCAGACACAAACCTACAATGAGCAGTTCTTC
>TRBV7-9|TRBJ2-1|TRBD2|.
CASSFSGTNEQFF
TGTGCCAGCAGCTTTAGCGGGACCAATGAGCAGTTCTTC
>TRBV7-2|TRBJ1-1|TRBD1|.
CASSSTGGWYGEAFF
TGTGCCAGCAGCTCAACAGGGGGCTGGTACGGTGAAGCTTTCTTT
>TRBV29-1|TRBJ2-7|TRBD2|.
CSVEDPREGRAYEQYF
TGCAGCGTTGAAGACCCGCGGGAGGGCCGGGCCTACGAGCAGTACTTC
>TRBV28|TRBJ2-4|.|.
CASRIGGGTKNIQYF
TGTGCCAGCAGAATAGGAGGTGGGACCAAAAACATTCAGTACTTC
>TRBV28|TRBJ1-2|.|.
CASSPTQQGNYGYTF
TGTGCCAGCAGTCCGACTCAACAGGGAAACTATGGCTACACCTTC
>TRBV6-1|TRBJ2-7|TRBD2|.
CASSEFGLAGVSEQYF
TGTGCCAGCAGTGAATTCGGGCTAGCGGGAGTCAGCGAGCAGTACTTC
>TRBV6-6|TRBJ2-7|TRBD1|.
CASSSTGASLHEQYF
TGTGCCAGCAGTTCTACAGGGGCCAGTCTCCACGAGCAGTACTTC
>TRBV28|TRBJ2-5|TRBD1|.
CASSRGTGRLETQYF
TGTGCCAGCAGTAGAGGGACAGGGAGGCTAGAGACCCAGTACTTC
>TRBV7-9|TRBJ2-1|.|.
CASSLGENYNEQFF
TGTGCCAGCAGCTTAGGCGAGAATTACAATGAGCAGTTCTTC
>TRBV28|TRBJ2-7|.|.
CASSLQGRLYEQYF
TGTGCCAGCAGCTTACAGGGAAGGCTCTACGAGCAGTACTTC
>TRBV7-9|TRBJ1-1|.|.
CSSSSTDPSRGAFF
TGTTCCAGCAGCTCGACTGATCCATCTAGGGGAGCTTTCTTT
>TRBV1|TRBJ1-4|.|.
CTSSQPTVTEKLFF
TGCACCAGCAGCCAACCCACAGTAACTGAAAAACTGTTTTTT
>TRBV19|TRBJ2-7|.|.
CASSGGTLYEQYF
TGTGCCAGTAGTGGAGGGACCCTCTACGAGCAGTACTTC
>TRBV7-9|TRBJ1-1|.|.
CASSRGNTEAFF
TGTGCCAGCTCCAGGGGGAACACTGAAGCTTTCTTT
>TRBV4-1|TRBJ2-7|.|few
CASSQFSGSGHPIRPYEQYF
TGCGCCAGCAGCCAATTTTCGGGGTCCGGGCACCCAATTAGACCCTACGAGCAGTACTTC
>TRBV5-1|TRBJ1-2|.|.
CASSHNLAGARNYGYTF
TGCGCCAGCAGCCATAATTTGGCAGGGGCCAGAAACTATGGCTACACCTTC
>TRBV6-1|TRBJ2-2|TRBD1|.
CASRGQGGNGELFF
TGTGCCAGCAGGGGACAGGGGGGGAACGGGGAGCTGTTTTTT
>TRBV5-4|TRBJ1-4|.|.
CASSRGGTAHEKLFF
TGTGCCAGCAGCCGAGGCGGGACGGCGCATGAAAAACTGTTTTTT
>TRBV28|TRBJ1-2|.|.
CASRGGQGGGYTF
TGTGCCAGCAGGGGAGGGCAGGGAGGAGGCTACACCTTC
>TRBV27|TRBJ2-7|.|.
CASSLWQGIDEQYF
TGTGCCAGCAGTTTATGGCAGGGAATCGACGAGCAGTACTTC
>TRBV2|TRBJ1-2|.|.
CASNHLGEPQYYTF
TGTGCCAGCAACCATCTCGGGGAACCTCAATACTACACCTTC
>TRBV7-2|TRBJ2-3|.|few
CASSLGSRDTQYF
TGTGCCAGCAGCTTAGGGTCTAGAGATACGCAGTATTTT